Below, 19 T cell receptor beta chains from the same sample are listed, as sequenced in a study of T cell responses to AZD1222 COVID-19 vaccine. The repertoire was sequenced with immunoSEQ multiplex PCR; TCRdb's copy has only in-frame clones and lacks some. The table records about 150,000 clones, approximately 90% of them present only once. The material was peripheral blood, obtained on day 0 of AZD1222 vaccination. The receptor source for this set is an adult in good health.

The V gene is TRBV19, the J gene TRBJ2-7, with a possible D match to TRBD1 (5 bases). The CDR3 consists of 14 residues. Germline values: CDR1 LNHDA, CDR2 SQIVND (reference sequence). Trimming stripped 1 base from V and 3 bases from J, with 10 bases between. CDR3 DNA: TGTGCCAGTAGTATAGTAGGGGCAGACTACGAGCAGTACTTC. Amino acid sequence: CASSIVGADYEQYF.

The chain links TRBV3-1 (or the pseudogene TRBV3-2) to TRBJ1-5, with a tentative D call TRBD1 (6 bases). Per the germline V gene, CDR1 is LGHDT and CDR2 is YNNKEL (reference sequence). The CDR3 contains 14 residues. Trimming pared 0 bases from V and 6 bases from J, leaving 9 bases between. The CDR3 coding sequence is TGTGCCAGCAGCCAAGACAGGGGTCGTCAGCCCCAGCATTTT. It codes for CASSQDRGRQPQHF.

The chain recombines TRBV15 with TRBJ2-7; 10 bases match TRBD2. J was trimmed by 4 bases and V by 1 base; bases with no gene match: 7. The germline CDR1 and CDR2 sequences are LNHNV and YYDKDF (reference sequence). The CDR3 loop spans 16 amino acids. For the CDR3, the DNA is TGTGCCACCAGCAGAGTGCCTAGCGGGAGAGTGTACGAGCAGTACTTC. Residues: CATSRVPSGRVYEQYF.

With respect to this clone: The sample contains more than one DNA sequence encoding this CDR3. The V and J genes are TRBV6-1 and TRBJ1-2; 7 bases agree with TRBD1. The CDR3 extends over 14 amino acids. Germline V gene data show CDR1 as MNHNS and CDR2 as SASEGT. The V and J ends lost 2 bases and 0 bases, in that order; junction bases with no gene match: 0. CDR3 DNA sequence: TGTGCCAGCAGTGAACAGGGGGCTAACTATGGCTACACCTTC. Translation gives CASSEQGANYGYTF.

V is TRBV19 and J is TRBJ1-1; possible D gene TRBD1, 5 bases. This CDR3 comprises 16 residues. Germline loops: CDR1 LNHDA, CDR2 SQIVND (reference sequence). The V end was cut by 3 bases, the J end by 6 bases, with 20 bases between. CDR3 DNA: TGTGCCAGTAGTATCGGGGGAGGGAACCAGCGAGCTGAAGCTTTCTTT. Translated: CASSIGGGNQRAEAFF.

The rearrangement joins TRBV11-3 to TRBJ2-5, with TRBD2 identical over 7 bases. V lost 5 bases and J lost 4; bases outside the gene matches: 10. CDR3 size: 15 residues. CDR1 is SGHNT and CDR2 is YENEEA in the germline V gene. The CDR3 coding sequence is TGTGCCAGCAGCCCCGGATGGGGGGGTCGAGAGACCCAGTACTTC. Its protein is CASSPGWGGRETQYF.

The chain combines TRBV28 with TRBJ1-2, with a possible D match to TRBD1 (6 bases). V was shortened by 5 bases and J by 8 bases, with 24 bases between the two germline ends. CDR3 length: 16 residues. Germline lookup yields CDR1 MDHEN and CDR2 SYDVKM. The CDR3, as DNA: TGTGCCAGCAGTCCGGCCCCCAGGGGCGGGTTTGTAGGCTACACCTTC. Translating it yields CASSPAPRGGFVGYTF.

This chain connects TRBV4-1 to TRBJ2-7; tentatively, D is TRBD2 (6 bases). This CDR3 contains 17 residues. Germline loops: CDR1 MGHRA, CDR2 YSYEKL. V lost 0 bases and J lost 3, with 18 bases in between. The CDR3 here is CASSQDGEGGAVYEQYF. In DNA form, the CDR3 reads TGCGCCAGCAGCCAAGATGGAGAGGGAGGCGCAGTCTACGAGCAGTACTTC.

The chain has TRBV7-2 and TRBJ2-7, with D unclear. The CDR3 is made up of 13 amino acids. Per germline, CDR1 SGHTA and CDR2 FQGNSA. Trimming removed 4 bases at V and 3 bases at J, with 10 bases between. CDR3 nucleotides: TGTGCCAGCAGCTCGATACGGAACTACGAGCAGTACTTC. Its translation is CASSSIRNYEQYF.

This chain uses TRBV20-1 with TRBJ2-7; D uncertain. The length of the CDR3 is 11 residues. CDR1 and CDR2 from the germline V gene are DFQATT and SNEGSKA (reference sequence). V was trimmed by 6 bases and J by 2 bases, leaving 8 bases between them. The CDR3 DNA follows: TGCAGTGCCGACCGAACCTACGAGCAGTACTTC. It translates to CSADRTYEQYF.

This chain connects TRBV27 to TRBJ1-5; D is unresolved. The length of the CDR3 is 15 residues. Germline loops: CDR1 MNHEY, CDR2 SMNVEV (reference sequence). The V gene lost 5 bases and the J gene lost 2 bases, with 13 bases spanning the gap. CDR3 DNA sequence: TGTGCCAGCAGTCCCCTGTTAGTAGGCAATCAGCCCCAGCATTTT. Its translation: CASSPLLVGNQPQHF.

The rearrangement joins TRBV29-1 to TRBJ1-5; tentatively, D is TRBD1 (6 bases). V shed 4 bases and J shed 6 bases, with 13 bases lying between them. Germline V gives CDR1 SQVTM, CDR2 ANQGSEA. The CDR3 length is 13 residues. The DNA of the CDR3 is TGCAGCGTTGGTGGGGGCCGGAGTCAGCCCCAGCATTTT. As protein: CSVGGGRSQPQHF.

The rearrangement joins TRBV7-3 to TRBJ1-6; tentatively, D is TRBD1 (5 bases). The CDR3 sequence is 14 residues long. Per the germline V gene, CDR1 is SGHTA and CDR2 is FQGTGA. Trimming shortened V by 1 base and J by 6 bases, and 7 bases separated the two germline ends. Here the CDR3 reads CASSLKGANSPLHF. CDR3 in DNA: TGTGCCAGCAGCTTAAAAGGGGCTAATTCACCCCTCCACTTT. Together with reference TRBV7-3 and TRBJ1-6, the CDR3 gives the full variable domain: GAGVSQTPSNKVTEKGKYVELRCDPISGHTALYWYRQSLGQGPEFLIYFQGTGAADDSGLPNDRFFAVRPEGSVSTLKIQRTERGDSAVYLCASSLKGANSPLHFGNGTRLTVT.

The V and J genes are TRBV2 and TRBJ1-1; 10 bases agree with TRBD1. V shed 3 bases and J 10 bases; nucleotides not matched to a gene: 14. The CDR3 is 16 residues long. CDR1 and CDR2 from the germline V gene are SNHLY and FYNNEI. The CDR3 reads CASSDPSGTGAGGAFF. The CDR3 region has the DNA TGTGCCAGCAGTGACCCGTCCGGGACAGGGGCTGGGGGAGCTTTCTTT.

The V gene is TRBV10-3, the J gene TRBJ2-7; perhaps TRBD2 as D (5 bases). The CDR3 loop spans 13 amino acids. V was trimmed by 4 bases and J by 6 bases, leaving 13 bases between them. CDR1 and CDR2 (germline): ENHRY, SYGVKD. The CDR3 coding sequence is TGTGCCATCAGTGGAGGGAGATGGGGCGAGCAGTACTTC. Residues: CAISGGRWGEQYF.

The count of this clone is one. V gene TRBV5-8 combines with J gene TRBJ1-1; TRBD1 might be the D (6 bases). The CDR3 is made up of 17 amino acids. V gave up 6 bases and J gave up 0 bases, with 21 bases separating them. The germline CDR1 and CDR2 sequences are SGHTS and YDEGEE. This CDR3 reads CASNNRELTFMNTEAFF. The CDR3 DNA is TGTGCCAGCAACAACAGGGAATTAACATTCATGAACACTGAAGCTTTCTTT.

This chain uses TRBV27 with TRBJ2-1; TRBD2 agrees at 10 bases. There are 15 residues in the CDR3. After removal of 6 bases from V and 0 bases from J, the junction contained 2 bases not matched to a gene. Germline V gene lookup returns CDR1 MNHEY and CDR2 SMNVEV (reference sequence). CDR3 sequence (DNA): TGTGCCAGCAGACTAGCGGGAAGCTCCTACAATGAGCAGTTCTTC. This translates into CASRLAGSSYNEQFF.

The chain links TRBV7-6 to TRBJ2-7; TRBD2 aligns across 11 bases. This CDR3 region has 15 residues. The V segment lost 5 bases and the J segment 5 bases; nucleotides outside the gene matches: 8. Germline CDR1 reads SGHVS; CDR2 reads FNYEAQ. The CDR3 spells CASSPTSGSFDEQYF. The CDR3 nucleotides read TGTGCCAGCAGCCCCACTAGCGGGAGTTTCGACGAGCAGTACTTC.

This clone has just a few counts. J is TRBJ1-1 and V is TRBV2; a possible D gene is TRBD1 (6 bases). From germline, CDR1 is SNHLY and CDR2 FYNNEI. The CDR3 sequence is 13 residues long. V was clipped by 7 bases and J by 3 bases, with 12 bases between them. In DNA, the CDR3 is TGTGCCAGCACCATAGAGGGGGACACTGAAGCTTTCTTT. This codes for CASTIEGDTEAFF. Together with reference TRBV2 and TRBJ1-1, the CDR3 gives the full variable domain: EPEVTQTPSHQVTQMGQEVILRCVPISNHLYFYWYRQILGQKVEFLVSFYNNEISEKSEIFDDQFSVERPDGSNFTLKIRSTKLEDSAMYFCASTIEGDTEAFFGQGTRLTVV.